A selection of T cell receptor beta chains follows, all from one sample in a study of a mutant IDH1 vaccine in newly diagnosed glioma. No antigen has been identified for these receptors. The method was immunoSEQ multiplex PCR; TCRdb's version includes in-frame clones alone and lacks a portion of them. The sample has some 42,000 clones, roughly four fifths seen once. The starting material was PBMCs, obtained from a glioma patient whose treatment included an IDH1 peptide vaccine. The source is a woman between 50 and 59 years old with glioma. Both conserved end residues are part of each CDR3. Each record gives: clone size, V gene, D gene, J gene, CDR3 protein, CDR3 DNA. A D gene is named only where the DNA matches it firmly. Part of the rows lack a size; the others show once, few, many or a class for expanded clones.

clone_size: few
v_call: TRBV28
d_call: TRBD1
j_call: TRBJ1-1
cdr3_aa: CASSLHQGAKAEAFF
cdr3_nt: TGTGCCAGCAGTCTCCACCAGGGGGCGAAGGCTGAAGCTTTCTTT

clone_size: -
v_call: TRBV7-2
d_call: TRBD1
j_call: TRBJ1-5
cdr3_aa: CASSLGTGNNQPQHF
cdr3_nt: TGTGCCAGCAGTCTAGGGACAGGGAACAATCAGCCCCAGCATTTT

clone_size: -
v_call: TRBV19
d_call: -
j_call: TRBJ1-6
cdr3_aa: CASTGLPSSYNSPLHF
cdr3_nt: TGTGCCAGTACGGGACTGCCAAGCTCCTATAATTCACCCCTCCACTTT

clone_size: -
v_call: TRBV6-1
d_call: TRBD2
j_call: TRBJ2-1
cdr3_aa: CASSVGTSGNNEQFF
cdr3_nt: TGTGCCAGCAGTGTTGGGACTAGCGGTAACAATGAGCAGTTCTTC

clone_size: -
v_call: TRBV5-8
d_call: -
j_call: TRBJ1-6
cdr3_aa: CASSLAPGRNSPLHF
cdr3_nt: TGTGCCAGCAGCTTGGCCCCTGGGCGTAATTCACCCCTCCACTTT

clone_size: -
v_call: TRBV7-2
d_call: TRBD1
j_call: TRBJ2-2
cdr3_aa: CASSFTGTVNTGELFF
cdr3_nt: TGTGCCAGCAGTTTCACCGGGACAGTCAACACCGGGGAGCTGTTTTTT

clone_size: -
v_call: TRBV9
d_call: TRBD1
j_call: TRBJ2-2
cdr3_aa: CASSVLDRGRITGELFF
cdr3_nt: TGTGCCAGCAGCGTCTTGGACAGGGGTAGGATCACCGGGGAGCTGTTTTTT

clone_size: -
v_call: TRBV4-1
d_call: TRBD2
j_call: TRBJ2-5
cdr3_aa: CASSQEWRGGLETQYF
cdr3_nt: TGCGCCAGCAGCCAAGAGTGGCGGGGGGGCTTGGAGACCCAGTACTTC

clone_size: -
v_call: TRBV5-1
d_call: TRBD1
j_call: TRBJ2-3
cdr3_aa: CASRDGDRTEITDTQYF
cdr3_nt: TGCGCCAGCAGGGATGGGGACAGAACCGAAATCACAGATACGCAGTATTTT

clone_size: once
v_call: TRBV23-1
d_call: -
j_call: TRBJ2-7
cdr3_aa: CASSPRGTAYEQYF
cdr3_nt: TGCGCCAGCAGTCCCCGGGGGACCGCCTACGAGCAGTACTTC

clone_size: few
v_call: TRBV5-4
d_call: TRBD2
j_call: TRBJ2-1
cdr3_aa: CASSSGTSGGASEQFF
cdr3_nt: TGTGCCAGCAGCTCCGGGACTAGCGGGGGGGCTAGTGAGCAGTTCTTC

clone_size: -
v_call: TRBV5-1
d_call: -
j_call: TRBJ2-7
cdr3_aa: CASSLPGTYEQYF
cdr3_nt: TGCGCCAGCAGCTTGCCCGGCACCTACGAGCAGTACTTC

clone_size: -
v_call: TRBV30
d_call: TRBD2
j_call: TRBJ2-3
cdr3_aa: CAWNIAGGIGTQYF
cdr3_nt: TGTGCCTGGAACATAGCGGGGGGCATAGGTACGCAGTATTTT

clone_size: once
v_call: TRBV5-8
d_call: -
j_call: TRBJ1-2
cdr3_aa: CASSFRGVDGYTF
cdr3_nt: TGTGCCAGCAGCTTTAGGGGGGTCGATGGCTACACCTTC

clone_size: -
v_call: TRBV6-6
d_call: -
j_call: TRBJ1-2
cdr3_aa: CASSSLQLGNGYTF
cdr3_nt: TGTGCCAGCAGTTCCCTCCAGCTCGGGAATGGCTACACCTTC

clone_size: once
v_call: TRBV10-1
d_call: TRBD2
j_call: TRBJ2-1
cdr3_aa: CASSPGLAVYNEQFF
cdr3_nt: TGCGCCAGCAGTCCTGGACTAGCGGTCTACAATGAGCAGTTCTTC

clone_size: -
v_call: TRBV7-2
d_call: TRBD2
j_call: TRBJ2-7
cdr3_aa: CASRPSGAPYEQYF
cdr3_nt: TGTGCCAGCAGACCCAGCGGGGCCCCCTACGAGCAGTACTTC

clone_size: -
v_call: TRBV6-1
d_call: -
j_call: TRBJ2-3
cdr3_aa: CASSSLGETDTQYF
cdr3_nt: TGTGCCAGCAGTAGTCTCGGGGAAACAGATACGCAGTATTTT

clone_size: -
v_call: TRBV19
d_call: -
j_call: TRBJ1-5
cdr3_aa: CASTLRQNFQPQHF
cdr3_nt: TGTGCCAGTACATTGAGGCAAAACTTTCAGCCCCAGCATTTT

clone_size: once
v_call: TRBV4-2
d_call: TRBD2
j_call: TRBJ2-3
cdr3_aa: CASSHLAGAGTDTQYF
cdr3_nt: TGTGCCAGCAGCCATCTAGCGGGGGCGGGGACAGATACGCAGTATTTT

clone_size: once
v_call: TRBV29-1
d_call: -
j_call: TRBJ2-2
cdr3_aa: CSVRTNTGELFF
cdr3_nt: TGCAGCGTTCGGACGAACACCGGGGAGCTGTTTTTT

clone_size: -
v_call: TRBV5-1
d_call: -
j_call: TRBJ2-7
cdr3_aa: CASSLDLYEQYF
cdr3_nt: TGCGCCAGCAGCTTGGATCTTTACGAGCAGTACTTC

clone_size: -
v_call: TRBV13
d_call: -
j_call: TRBJ2-5
cdr3_aa: CASSGNRAETQYF
cdr3_nt: TGTGCCAGCAGCGGTAACAGGGCAGAGACCCAGTACTTC

clone_size: -
v_call: TRBV5-1
d_call: -
j_call: TRBJ1-1
cdr3_aa: CASSSGGGDMNTEAFF
cdr3_nt: TGCGCCAGCAGCTCTGGTGGGGGAGACATGAACACTGAAGCTTTCTTT

clone_size: -
v_call: TRBV10-2
d_call: TRBD2
j_call: TRBJ2-1
cdr3_aa: CASSEAAGVAEDEQFF
cdr3_nt: TGCGCCAGCAGTGAAGCAGCGGGGGTGGCGGAGGATGAGCAGTTCTTC

clone_size: -
v_call: TRBV28
d_call: -
j_call: TRBJ2-5
cdr3_aa: CAGGPGDQETQYF
cdr3_nt: TGTGCCGGTGGCCCCGGGGACCAAGAGACCCAGTACTTC

clone_size: few
v_call: TRBV19
d_call: -
j_call: TRBJ1-4
cdr3_aa: CASSVRGIVSANEKLFF
cdr3_nt: TGTGCCAGTAGTGTCCGTGGGATTGTGTCAGCTAATGAAAAACTGTTTTTT

clone_size: -
v_call: TRBV5-1
d_call: -
j_call: TRBJ2-5
cdr3_aa: CASSLDVGRETQYF
cdr3_nt: TGCGCCAGCAGCTTGGATGTGGGGCGCGAGACCCAGTACTTC

clone_size: -
v_call: TRBV5-6
d_call: -
j_call: TRBJ2-7
cdr3_aa: CASSRWGYYEQYF
cdr3_nt: TGTGCCAGCAGCCGGTGGGGTTACTACGAGCAGTACTTC

clone_size: -
v_call: TRBV29-1
d_call: -
j_call: TRBJ2-5
cdr3_aa: CSAGRQKETQYF
cdr3_nt: TGCAGCGCTGGCCGACAGAAAGAGACCCAGTACTTC

clone_size: -
v_call: TRBV7-9
d_call: TRBD2
j_call: TRBJ2-5
cdr3_aa: CASRTTLLAGVQETQYF
cdr3_nt: TGTGCCAGCAGGACCACCTTACTAGCGGGGGTACAAGAGACCCAGTACTTC

clone_size: -
v_call: TRBV27
d_call: -
j_call: TRBJ1-1
cdr3_aa: CASSPQGNAEAFF
cdr3_nt: TGTGCCAGCAGTCCGCAGGGAAATGCTGAAGCTTTCTTT

clone_size: few
v_call: TRBV5-1
d_call: -
j_call: TRBJ1-6
cdr3_aa: CASSLDGDSPLHF
cdr3_nt: TGCGCCAGCAGCTTGGACGGGGATTCACCCCTCCACTTT